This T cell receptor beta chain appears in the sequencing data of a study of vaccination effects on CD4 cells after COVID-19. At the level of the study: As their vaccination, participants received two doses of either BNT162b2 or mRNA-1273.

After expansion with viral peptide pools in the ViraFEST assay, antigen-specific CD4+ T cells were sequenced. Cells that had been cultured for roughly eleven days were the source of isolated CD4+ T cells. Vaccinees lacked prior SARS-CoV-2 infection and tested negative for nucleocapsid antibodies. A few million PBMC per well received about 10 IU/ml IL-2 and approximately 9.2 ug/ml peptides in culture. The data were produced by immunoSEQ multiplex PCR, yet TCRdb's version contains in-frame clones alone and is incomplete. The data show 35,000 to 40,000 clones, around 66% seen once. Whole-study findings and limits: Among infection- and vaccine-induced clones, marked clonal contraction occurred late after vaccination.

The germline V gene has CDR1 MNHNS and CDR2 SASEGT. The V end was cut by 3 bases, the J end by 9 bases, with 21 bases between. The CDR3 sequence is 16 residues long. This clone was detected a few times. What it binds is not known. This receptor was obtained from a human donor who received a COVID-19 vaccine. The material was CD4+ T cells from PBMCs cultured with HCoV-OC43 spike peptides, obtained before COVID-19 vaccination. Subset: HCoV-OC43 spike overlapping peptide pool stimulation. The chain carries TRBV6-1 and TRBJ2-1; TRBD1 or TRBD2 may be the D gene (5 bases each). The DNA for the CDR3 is TGTGCCAGCAGTGACGTACCGGGAAAGGGACGTGGTGAGCAGTTCTTC. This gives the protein CASSDVPGKGRGEQFF.